A selection of T cell receptor beta chains follows, all from one sample in a study of response to subunit inactivated influenza vaccine. TCRdb re-derived calls from the RT-PCR reads in MiXCR, one entry per CDR3 protein. The sample records about 180,000 distinct CDR3 sequences, about 9% being singletons. The input for sequencing was non-naive T cells sorted from PBMCs, taken on the day of vaccination. These receptors came from a man aged 45-60 years who received an inactivated influenza vaccine. Each CDR3 is given with its conserved first and last residue. Fields, in order: CDR3 protein, J gene, V gene, clone size. A clone size is listed for some rows: how often the clone was seen (once, few, many), or a class if it is expanded.

CASSDYGTSYTDTQYF,TRBJ2-3,TRBV7-2,NA
CASSFGGRTGELFF,TRBJ2-2,TRBV7-2,NA
CASSQLTGGHYEQYF,TRBJ2-7,TRBV4-2,NA
CASSSMGTSDEQFF,TRBJ2-1,TRBV7-2,NA
CSALHEGAYEQYF,TRBJ2-7,TRBV20-1,few
CASSRGSGSSSYNEQFF,TRBJ2-1,TRBV4-1,many
CASSPGQVAAQFF,TRBJ2-1,TRBV18,few
CASSPTGLQGEVTDTQYF,TRBJ2-3,TRBV4-3,few
CASSAAGGGANYGYTF,TRBJ1-2,TRBV7-2,few
CSAGPPAPNEQFF,TRBJ2-1,TRBV20-1,NA
CASREASTDTQYF,TRBJ2-3,TRBV7-6,NA
CASSLVFTGGTYNEQFF,TRBJ2-1,TRBV7-2,few
CATSNRDTGELFF,TRBJ2-2,TRBV15,NA
CASSLSGFNEKLFF,TRBJ1-4,TRBV5-1,NA
CSASLGSNYGYTF,TRBJ1-2,TRBV20-1,NA
CASSLVPAGVPTGELFF,TRBJ2-2,TRBV7-2,NA
CASKSRPYNEQFF,TRBJ2-1,TRBV5-8,NA
CASSLPPDEQYF,TRBJ2-7,TRBV28,many
CASSRGGVIKNEQYF,TRBJ2-7,TRBV12-3/TRBV12-4,many
CASRATALETQYF,TRBJ2-5,TRBV10-2,NA
CSARAAKLAGGLDEQFF,TRBJ2-1,TRBV20-1,few
CSAIKGGAIRETQYF,TRBJ2-5,TRBV29-1,many
CSARNQGAMNEQFF,TRBJ2-1,TRBV20-1,few
CASSLSPGKNIQYF,TRBJ2-4,TRBV5-5,NA
CASSPRTGGRNTEAFF,TRBJ1-1,TRBV5-1,many
CSASLPGGNYEQYF,TRBJ2-7,TRBV20-1,many
CASRRQGSSYNEQFF,TRBJ2-1,TRBV6-2/TRBV6-3,few
CASSHGTAVNTEAFF,TRBJ1-1,TRBV28,many
CASSENSQIVVGELFF,TRBJ2-2,TRBV4-3,NA
CASSHKRLSSYNEQFF,TRBJ2-1,TRBV7-2,many
CASSYQGGGTEAFF,TRBJ1-1,TRBV12-3/TRBV12-4,few
CASSLMGGDQPQHF,TRBJ1-5,TRBV7-9,many
CASSPGHGGSEETQYF,TRBJ2-5,TRBV5-4,NA
CASSFDPFVSPLHF,TRBJ1-6,TRBV12-3/TRBV12-4,NA
CSAGRLAGANVLTF,TRBJ2-6,TRBV20-1,NA
CSATYGLGLSGANVLTF,TRBJ2-6,TRBV20-1,NA
CASSLRASGTGETQYF,TRBJ2-5,TRBV12-3/TRBV12-4,NA
CASGPSDREQYF,TRBJ2-7,TRBV12-5,many
CSARSGTSRETQYF,TRBJ2-5,TRBV20-1,few
CASSQIGWREVHYEQYF,TRBJ2-7,TRBV14,few
CASSPPSGLYEQYF,TRBJ2-7,TRBV27,few
CAWSRGWDTQYF,TRBJ2-3,TRBV30,NA
CASSTGLAGAGELFF,TRBJ2-2,TRBV6-1,few
CASSRRVAFRETQYF,TRBJ2-5,TRBV5-6,few
CAISEGPGQETQYF,TRBJ2-5,TRBV10-3,many
CASSLAGLAGELFF,TRBJ2-2,TRBV6-1,few
CASSLSLVAGSYEQYF,TRBJ2-7,TRBV7-9,few
CSVGKTGISYNEQFF,TRBJ2-1,TRBV29-1,medium-sized
CASSSVSQSSYNEQFF,TRBJ2-1,TRBV5-1,many
CASSQLKGQDNEQYF,TRBJ2-7,TRBV4-1,NA
CSVEDMGAKNIQYF,TRBJ2-4,TRBV29-1,many
CASSLAVGSGNTIYF,TRBJ1-3,TRBV5-1,many
CSVEQGLITDTQYF,TRBJ2-3,TRBV29-1,NA
CASSQERLGTGELFF,TRBJ2-2,TRBV3-1,NA
CASSQAAPNGYTF,TRBJ1-2,TRBV4-2,many